These 3 T cell receptor beta chains were sequenced from one sample in a study of cytomegalovirus exposure and HLA in healthy donors (dated by TCRdb to about 2017). Library preparation employed the immunoSEQ multiplex PCR assay. For the multiplex PCR, a mixture combining 60 forward primers for TCR Vbeta segments and 13 reverse primers for TCR Jbeta segments was used. Here the immuneACCESS table is served through TCRdb, limited to in-frame sequences with V and J called. Missing clones are a known gap in these copies; in checked studies unresolved V genes cover under half, and the rest lacks a known reason. For this sample there are approximately 180,000 clones; just over 75% appear just once. 1.4% of the sample is in the top ten clones. Sequencing was done on a sample of PBMCs. The receptors shown here come from a woman in her thirties in good health and CMV-seropositive.

The V gene is TRBV30, the J gene TRBJ2-7; TRBD1 is a possible D gene (6 bases). Looked up from germline, CDR1 is GTSNPN and CDR2 is SVGIG (reference sequence). Trimming cost V 3 bases and J 9 bases, with 18 bases left between them. This CDR3 spans 13 amino acids. The CDR3, as DNA: TGTGCCTGGAGGGAAAGGGGGAATTTAGTGCAGTACTTC. Its protein is CAWRERGNLVQYF.

This clone has just a few counts. The chain employs TRBV5-1 and TRBJ1-4; the D is unclear. This CDR3 region has 16 residues. V gave up 0 bases and J gave up 2 bases, with 11 bases separating them. The germline CDR1 and CDR2 sequences are SGHRS and YFSETQ. The CDR3 DNA reads TGCGCCAGCAGCTTGGGAGGGTCGGCGACTAATGAAAAACTGTTTTTT. This codes for CASSLGGSATNEKLFF. The entire variable domain, with the rest obtained from reference TRBV5-1 and TRBJ1-4, is as follows: KAGVTQTPRYLIKTRGQQVTLSCSPISGHRSVSWYQQTPGQGLQFLFEYFSETQRNKGNFPGRFSGRQFSNSRSEMNVSTLELGDSALYLCASSLGGSATNEKLFFGSGTQLSVL.

A single count supports this clone. V is TRBV19 and J is TRBJ2-7; 8 nucleotides align to TRBD2. Germline V lookup: CDR1 LNHDA, CDR2 SQIVND (reference sequence). This CDR3 has 15 residues. Trimming removed 6 bases from V and 6 bases from J; junction bases left unmatched: 13. The CDR3 region has the DNA TGTGCCAGTAGAAACAAAGCGGGAGTTGGGGCCGAGCAGTACTTC. It encodes CASRNKAGVGAEQYF.